The rows below give T cell receptor beta chains drawn from one sample of a study of blood T cell repertoires in COVID-19. This table comes from immunoSEQ multiplex PCR, and its TCRdb copy is limited to in-frame clones, with some not included. The data hold 130,000 or so clones, with 84% observed a single time. Sample: PBMCs or T cells enriched from blood (not recorded which). These receptor sequences come from a man aged 35 to 55 with acute COVID-19. CDR3s include the opening cysteine and the closing phenylalanine or tryptophan. Each record gives: V gene, clone size, D gene, J gene, CDR3 protein, CDR3 DNA. A D gene is named only where the DNA matches it firmly. Not every row has a clone size; where given, it reads once, few, many or a size class.

>TRBV21-1|.|.|TRBJ1-1
CASSKVGGVEAFF
TGTGCCAGCAGCAAAGTGGGCGGGGTTGAAGCTTTCTTT
>TRBV9|.|TRBD2|TRBJ2-5
CASSVSSGTSGGAGETQYF
TGTGCCAGCAGCGTATCCTCCGGGACTAGCGGGGGAGCAGGAGAGACCCAGTACTTC
>TRBV5-1|few|TRBD2|TRBJ2-1
CASSAGTSGNEQFF
TGCGCCAGCAGCGCCGGGACTAGCGGAAATGAGCAGTTCTTC
>TRBV27|.|TRBD1|TRBJ1-5
CASSPGGQRVGQPQHF
TGTGCCAGCAGTCCCGGGGGACAGAGGGTAGGTCAGCCCCAGCATTTT
>TRBV3-1/TRBV3-2|.|TRBD1|TRBJ1-5
CASSLGQGATQPQHF
TGTGCCAGCAGCCTGGGACAGGGGGCGACTCAGCCCCAGCATTTT
>TRBV3-1/TRBV3-2|.|TRBD1|TRBJ2-7
CASSQTTGKYEQYF
TGTGCCAGCAGCCAGACGACAGGGAAATACGAGCAGTACTTC
>TRBV30|few|.|TRBJ2-7
CAWQGPAYEQYF
TGTGCCTGGCAGGGGCCCGCCTACGAGCAGTACTTC
>TRBV15|.|.|TRBJ1-1
CATSRDIEGSTEAFF
TGTGCCACCAGCAGGGACATAGAAGGGTCGACTGAAGCTTTCTTT
>TRBV5-1|.|TRBD2|TRBJ2-3
CASSWGLAGADTQYF
TGCGCCAGCAGTTGGGGACTAGCGGGAGCAGATACGCAGTATTTT
>TRBV28|.|TRBD1|TRBJ1-4
CASSPPGQGGEKLFF
TGTGCCAGCAGCCCACCGGGACAGGGGGGTGAAAAACTGTTTTTT
>TRBV12-3/TRBV12-4|.|.|TRBJ1-2
CASSFAGYNGYTF
TGTGCCAGCAGTTTTGCGGGTTACAATGGCTACACCTTC
>TRBV15|.|TRBD2|TRBJ2-1
CATSPAGTSTYNEQFF
TGTGCCACCAGCCCTGCCGGGACTAGCACATACAATGAGCAGTTCTTC
>TRBV7-2|.|TRBD1|TRBJ1-2
CASSFLDRGHGYTF
TGTGCCAGCAGCTTCCTTGACAGGGGGCATGGCTACACCTTC
>TRBV19|.|TRBD1|TRBJ1-2
CASSSQDRVGYTF
TGTGCCAGTAGTTCCCAGGACAGGGTCGGCTACACCTTC
>TRBV28|few|TRBD1|TRBJ1-4
CASTSDRGSEKLFF
TGTGCCAGCACCTCAGACAGGGGGAGTGAAAAACTGTTTTTT
>TRBV19|.|.|TRBJ2-7
CASSFLQGYEQYF
TGTGCCAGTAGTTTTCTACAGGGCTACGAGCAGTACTTC
>TRBV18|.|TRBD1|TRBJ1-3
CASSPNNRGLGNTIYF
TGTGCCAGCTCACCTAATAACAGGGGCCTGGGAAACACCATATATTTT
>TRBV12-5|.|.|TRBJ2-7
CAMDRNDEQYF
TGTGCTATGGACAGAAACGACGAGCAGTACTTC
>TRBV2|.|.|TRBJ1-6
CAVRGGPGSPLHF
TGTGCCGTCAGGGGAGGGCCGGGTTCACCCCTCCACTTT
>TRBV2|few|.|TRBJ2-5
CASKGSGEETQYF
TGTGCCAGCAAGGGTAGCGGTGAAGAGACCCAGTACTTC
>TRBV2|.|.|TRBJ1-2
CAGEDNGYTF
TGTGCCGGCGAGGATAATGGCTACACCTTC
>TRBV18|few|TRBD1|TRBJ2-7
CASSDGQAYEQYF
TGTGCCAGCTCAGATGGACAGGCCTACGAGCAGTACTTC
>TRBV10-2|.|.|TRBJ1-1
CASRGWEGDTEAFF
TGCGCCAGCAGGGGGTGGGAGGGAGATACTGAAGCTTTCTTT
>TRBV30|.|TRBD2|TRBJ2-5
CAWSSIAGTQETQYF
TGTGCCTGGAGTTCAATAGCGGGCACCCAAGAGACCCAGTACTTC
>TRBV5-1|.|TRBD1|TRBJ1-2
CASSLEGAIYGYTF
TGCGCCAGCAGCTTGGAGGGGGCGATCTATGGCTACACCTTC
>TRBV3-1/TRBV3-2|.|.|TRBJ1-5
CASSQEGSNNQPQHF
TGTGCCAGCAGCCAAGAGGGCAGCAACAATCAGCCCCAGCATTTT
>TRBV19|.|TRBD1|TRBJ2-5
CASSGTAGETQYF
TGTGCCAGTAGTGGGACAGCCGGGGAGACCCAGTACTTC
>TRBV29-1|.|TRBD2|TRBJ2-4
CSVFASGSRIQYF
TGCAGCGTATTCGCTAGCGGGAGTCGCATTCAGTACTTC
>TRBV12-5|.|TRBD2|TRBJ2-5
CASGLGYGAGEETQYF
TGTGCTAGTGGTTTGGGGTACGGTGCGGGGGAAGAGACCCAGTACTTC
>TRBV5-1|.|TRBD1|TRBJ2-7
CASSLDGQGAYEQYF
TGCGCCAGCAGCTTGGATGGACAGGGGGCCTACGAGCAGTACTTC
>TRBV19|.|TRBD1|TRBJ1-3
CASSIQGAGNTIYF
TGTGCCAGTAGTATCCAGGGGGCTGGAAACACCATATATTTT
>TRBV5-6|few|.|TRBJ1-5
CASSYSDNQPQHF
TGTGCCAGCAGCTACTCCGACAATCAGCCCCAGCATTTT
>TRBV5-1|.|.|TRBJ1-6
CASRSWEVGSPLHF
TGCGCCAGCAGGTCGTGGGAGGTTGGGTCACCCCTCCACTTT
>TRBV3-1/TRBV3-2|once|.|TRBJ1-1
CASSQVRAVEAFF
TGTGCCAGCAGCCAAGTGAGGGCAGTTGAAGCTTTCTTT
>TRBV6-5|.|TRBD1|TRBJ1-3
CASRSGQGVNTIYF
TGTGCCAGCAGGTCCGGACAGGGGGTAAACACCATATATTTT
>TRBV2|.|TRBD1|TRBJ1-5
CASSQDRYSNQPQHF
TGTGCCAGCAGTCAGGACAGGTATAGCAATCAGCCCCAGCATTTT
>TRBV3-1/TRBV3-2|.|.|TRBJ2-1
CASSPEDGRGPFF
TGTGCCAGCAGCCCCGAGGACGGGAGGGGGCCGTTCTTC
>TRBV3-1/TRBV3-2|.|.|TRBJ2-1
CASSPWTYNEQFF
TGTGCCAGCAGCCCCTGGACTTACAATGAGCAGTTCTTC
>TRBV3-1/TRBV3-2|.|TRBD2|TRBJ2-3
CASSQEFGLAGRGTQYF
TGTGCCAGCAGCCAAGAATTTGGACTAGCGGGGCGGGGTACGCAGTATTTT
>TRBV19|.|TRBD1|TRBJ1-2
CASSINRGNGYTF
TGTGCCAGTAGTATAAACAGGGGCAATGGCTACACCTTC
>TRBV5-1|.|TRBD1|TRBJ2-7
CASSLGQGEYWYF
TGCGCCAGCAGCTTGGGGCAGGGGGAATATTGGTACTTC
>TRBV5-8|.|TRBD1|TRBJ2-5
CASSYQTGGHGTQYF
TGTGCCAGCAGCTACCAGACAGGGGGACACGGGACCCAGTACTTC
>TRBV6-5|.|TRBD1|TRBJ1-1
CASSRDRRNTEAFF
TGTGCCAGCAGCCGGGACAGGCGGAACACTGAAGCTTTCTTT
>TRBV10-3|few|.|TRBJ1-6
CAISESAGRRASPLHF
TGTGCCATCAGTGAGTCAGCCGGTCGCAGGGCCTCACCCCTCCACTTT
>TRBV6-5|.|.|TRBJ1-1
CASSLGSGTEAFF
TGTGCCAGCAGTCTAGGGAGCGGCACTGAAGCTTTCTTT
>TRBV7-2|once|TRBD2|TRBJ2-7
CASSLAVDSGSYEQYF
TGTGCCAGCAGCTTAGCAGTGGATAGCGGGTCCTACGAGCAGTACTTC
>TRBV28|.|.|TRBJ1-4
CASKTPIGGIEKLFF
TGTGCCAGCAAAACGCCCATTGGGGGGATTGAAAAACTGTTTTTT
>TRBV7-8|.|.|TRBJ1-1
CASSPAVAREGNTEAFF
TGTGCCAGCAGCCCAGCCGTGGCGAGGGAGGGGAACACTGAAGCTTTCTTT
>TRBV28|.|TRBD1|TRBJ2-7
CASSGGQEFEQYF
TGTGCCAGCAGTGGGGGACAGGAGTTCGAGCAGTACTTC
>TRBV13|.|TRBD1|TRBJ2-2
CASSLGDRGTGELFF
TGTGCCAGCAGCTTAGGGGACAGGGGCACCGGGGAGCTGTTTTTT
>TRBV30|once|.|TRBJ1-2
CAWTTGSSYTF
TGTGCCTGGACCACAGGGTCAAGCTACACCTTC
>TRBV9|.|.|TRBJ2-7
CASARDPDGPYEQYF
TGTGCCAGCGCCAGGGATCCGGACGGTCCCTACGAGCAGTACTTC
>TRBV7-2|.|.|TRBJ2-7
CASSLQREQYF
TGTGCCAGCAGCTTACAGCGCGAGCAGTACTTC
>TRBV7-9|few|TRBD1|TRBJ1-1
CASSLAGGFFPEAFF
TGTGCCAGCAGCTTGGCAGGGGGCTTCTTCCCTGAAGCTTTCTTT
>TRBV14|.|TRBD1|TRBJ2-5
CASSHLRDRQETQYF
TGTGCCAGCAGCCACCTCCGGGACAGGCAAGAGACCCAGTACTTC
>TRBV2|.|.|TRBJ1-2
CASRTESYGYTF
TGTGCCAGCAGGACAGAATCATATGGCTACACCTTC